These 13 T cell receptor beta chains came from one sample sequenced in a study of identical twins. TCRdb called the 5' RACE reads again in MiXCR, with one record for every CDR3 protein. The data contain 100,000 to 110,000 distinct CDR3 sequences, 5.9% of them singletons. The specimen sequenced was memory T cells sorted from blood. The origin of the receptors is a woman aged 45 to 65 in good health.

Ten or more counts support this clonotype. The chain joins TRBV5-4 to TRBJ2-3; 8 nucleotides line up with TRBD2. Unmatched junction bases numbered 14, after V lost 4 bases and J lost 4 bases. Germline assignment: CDR1 SGHNT and CDR2 YYREEE (reference sequence). The CDR3 totals 17 residues. CDR3 in amino acids: CASSLTLRTSSSDTQYF. For the CDR3, the DNA is TGTGCCAGCAGCCTAACTCTAAGGACTAGCAGCTCAGATACGCAGTATTTT. The variable domain in full, completed from reference TRBV5-4 and TRBJ2-3, reads ETGVTQSPTHLIKTRGQQVTLRCSSQSGHNTVSWYQQALGQGPQFIFQYYREEENGRGNFPPRFSGLQFPNYSSELNVNALELDDSALYLCASSLTLRTSSSDTQYFGPGTRLTVL.

This clonotype has ten or more counts. This chain uses TRBV12-3 or TRBV12-4 with TRBJ2-5, with 7 bases identical to TRBD1. The CDR3 spans 13 residues. V trimming: 6 bases; J trimming: 5 bases; junction bases outside the gene matches: 6. This CDR3 reads CASRATGEETQYF. Here the CDR3 DNA reads TGTGCCAGCAGAGCTACAGGGGAGGAGACCCAGTACTTC.

This clonotype was detected many times. This chain uses TRBV7-2 with TRBJ1-5; D is unresolved. Germline CDR1 and CDR2: SGHTA and FQGNSA. The V and J ends lost 1 base and 6 bases respectively, with 4 bases between them. The CDR3 runs to 12 residues. CDR3 sequence reads: CASSLGGQPQHF. The CDR3 nucleotides are TGTGCCAGCAGCTTAGGGGGTCAGCCCCAGCATTTT. The entire variable domain, with the rest obtained from reference TRBV7-2 and TRBJ1-5, is as follows: GAGVSQSPSNKVTEKGKDVELRCDPISGHTALYWYRQSLGQGLEFLIYFQGNSAPDKSGLPSDRFSAERTGGSVSTLTIQRTQQEDSAVYLCASSLGGQPQHFGDGTRLSIL.

This clonotype has ten or more counts. This chain uses TRBV6-5 with TRBJ2-1, with 9 nucleotides matching TRBD2. The CDR3 loop spans 15 amino acids. V was clipped by 0 bases and J by 6 bases; unmatched bases: 3. Looked up from germline, CDR1 is MNHEY and CDR2 is SVGAGI. The CDR3 is CASSYSGGRVNEQFF. Written as DNA, the CDR3 is TGTGCCAGCAGTTACTCTGGCGGGAGGGTCAATGAGCAGTTCTTC.

This clonotype was recorded at least ten times. The genes are TRBV5-1 and TRBJ2-3; 10 bases match TRBD2. The V gene's germline CDR1 is SGHRS and CDR2 YFSETQ. Trimming removed 5 bases from V and 2 bases from J; junction bases left unmatched: 5. The CDR3 runs 15 residues. The CDR3: CASRRTSGSTDTQYF. The CDR3 DNA is TGCGCCAGCAGGCGGACTAGCGGTTCCACAGATACGCAGTATTTT.

There are many counts of this clonotype. The V gene is TRBV7-6, the J gene TRBJ1-1; TRBD1 aligns across 7 bases. Germline CDR1 reads SGHVS; CDR2 reads FNYEAQ. The CDR3 length is 13 residues. The V gene end was trimmed by 0 bases and the J gene end by 11 bases; junction bases not matched to a gene: 6. The CDR3 protein is CASSLAQTGSAFF. The CDR3 nucleotides read TGTGCCAGCAGCTTAGCCCAGACAGGGTCGGCTTTCTTT.

CDR3 nucleotides: TGTGCCAGCAAGCAGGGCTGGACGGGAGAGACCCAGTACTTC. Translated: CASKQGWTGETQYF. The rearrangement uses TRBV12-3 or TRBV12-4 and TRBJ2-5; possibly TRBD1 for D (5 bases). This CDR3 is 14 amino acids long. V lost 7 bases and J 4 bases, leaving 16 bases between the germline ends.

This clonotype was seen ten or more times. The gene calls are TRBV7-8 and TRBJ2-7; a weak D match, TRBD2 (5 bases). V dropped 6 bases and J dropped 6 bases, with 15 bases sitting between them. Germline CDR1 SGHVS, CDR2 FQNEAQ. The CDR3 totals 13 residues. The CDR3 loop is CASRPRGLAEQYV. The CDR3 DNA reads as TGTGCCAGCAGGCCCCGAGGGCTGGCCGAGCAGTACGTC.

The chain is built from TRBV12-3 or TRBV12-4 and TRBJ1-2, with TRBD1 identical over 7 bases. This CDR3 is 12 amino acids long. With V trimmed by 7 bases and J by 8 bases, 7 bases remained unmatched. Here the CDR3 reads CASTPNRGGYTF. Here the CDR3 DNA reads TGTGCCAGCACTCCCAACAGGGGCGGCTACACCTTC.

This clonotype was detected many times. This chain uses TRBV15 with TRBJ1-2, with unresolved D. V lost 1 base and J 5 bases, leaving 14 bases between the germline ends. The CDR3 consists of 15 residues. Germline V gene sequence: CDR1 LNHNV, CDR2 YYDKDF (reference sequence). In DNA form, the CDR3 reads TGTGCCACCAGCAGAGGGGAAGGGCGAGGGTATGGCTACACCTTC. It yields the protein CATSRGEGRGYGYTF. The full variable domain, completed using reference TRBV15 and TRBJ1-2, is DAMVIQNPRYQVTQFGKPVTLSCSQTLNHNVMYWYQQKSSQAPKLLFHYYDKDFNNEADTPDNFQSRRPNTSFCFLDIRSPGLGDTAMYLCATSRGEGRGYGYTFGSGTRLTVV.

In its sample, this clonotype was seen many times. V gene TRBV20-1 combines with J gene TRBJ1-1; 7 positions agree with TRBD1. This CDR3 is built from 14 residues. V dropped 4 bases and J dropped 4; count of bases not matched to a gene: 9. CDR1 is DFQATT, CDR2 SNEGSKA, per germline (reference sequence). The CDR3 is CSATWTGPLTEAFF. The CDR3 nucleotides are TGCAGTGCTACCTGGACAGGTCCACTCACTGAAGCTTTCTTT.

The sample holds many counts of this clonotype. The chain carries TRBV2 and TRBJ1-1, with D possibly matching TRBD1 (6 bases). With 7 bases removed from V and 3 bases from J, the gap between germline ends came to 9 bases. Germline assignment: CDR1 SNHLY and CDR2 FYNNEI. The CDR3 consists of 12 residues. In DNA, the CDR3 is TGTGCCAGCACAGGGGAGCACACTGAAGCTTTCTTT. Translating gives CASTGEHTEAFF.

This clonotype appeared many times. The chain combines TRBV12-3 or TRBV12-4 with TRBJ1-1; D is unresolved. The length of the CDR3 is 13 residues. V lost 6 bases and J lost 1, with 9 bases in between. CDR3 in DNA: TGTGCCAGCAGGGAGGAATGGAACACTGAAGCTTTCTTT. It encodes CASREEWNTEAFF.